This T cell receptor (beta chain) is from a study of blood T cell repertoires in COVID-19. Germline values: CDR1 SQVTM, CDR2 ANQGSEA. This CDR3 is 13 amino acids long. The trim removed 5 bases at V and 3 bases at J, leaving 2 bases unmatched. Source study methods: Estimates of nucleated cell counts were drawn from the amplification of reference gene primers. Assay used: immunoSEQ multiplex PCR; TCRdb lists only in-frame clones, some missing. Clone size and V and J calls were adopted from that table, with D and trimming inferred from the DNA. In the table there are more than 45,000 clones, 85% to 95% of which are singletons.

The sample was peripheral blood. The chain is built from TRBV29-1 and TRBJ1-2; 11 bases are a match to TRBD1. This TCR derives from an elderly woman with acute or convalescent COVID-19. The CDR3 DNA reads as TGCAGCGTTTGGACAGGGGGCGACTATGGCTACACCTTC. Protein: CSVWTGGDYGYTF. The variable domain in full, completed from reference TRBV29-1 and TRBJ1-2, reads SAVISQKPSRDICQRGTSLTIQCQVDSQVTMMFWYRQQPGQSLTLIATANQGSEATYESGFVIDKFPISRPNLTFSTLTVSNMSPEDSSIYLCSVWTGGDYGYTFGSGTRLTVV.